A single sample is the source of the 13 T cell receptor beta chains below, sequenced in a study of monozygotic twins with inflammatory bowel disease. TCRdb re-called the 5' RACE reads and shows each CDR3 protein once, DNA omitted. The repertoire table contains some 440,000 distinct CDR3 sequences. Specimen: blood. The source of these receptors is a human donor with ulcerative colitis or Crohn's disease, or a healthy co-twin of an affected twin (not recorded which).

This chain links TRBV11-2 with TRBJ2-6; TCRdb lists TRBD2, though no DNA is available to test this call. Looked up from germline, CDR1 is SGHAT and CDR2 is FQNNGV. This CDR3 is 18 amino acids long. The CDR3: CASSPGLAGVFGANVLTF.

The rearrangement uses TRBV7-8 and TRBJ1-2; lacking DNA, the TRBD1 call made by TCRdb goes unchecked. CDR3 length: 13 amino acids. Germline V gives CDR1 SGHVS, CDR2 FQNEAQ. CDR3 sequence reads: CASRPERGFGYTF.

This rearrangement joins TRBV20-1 to TRBJ1-1. There are 14 residues in the CDR3. Germline V gives CDR1 DFQATT, CDR2 SNEGSKA (reference sequence). The CDR3 sequence is CSATWRRGGTEAFF.

V and J are TRBV18 and TRBJ1-1; TCRdb indicates TRBD1, and absent DNA this call remains unverified. CDR3 length equals 15 residues. Looked up from germline, CDR1 is KGHSH and CDR2 is LQKENI. The CDR3 here is CAGSPLPGTGTEAFF.

The chain recombines TRBV5-1 with TRBJ2-7; without DNA, the TCRdb call of TRBD1 cannot be checked. CDR3 length: 14 amino acids. The germline CDR1 and CDR2 sequences are SGHRS and YFSETQ. The CDR3 is CASSYRDRTYEQYF.

The chain combines TRBV6-1 with TRBJ1-2; TCRdb's D call, TRBD1, is unchecked because there is no DNA. Germline V gene lookup returns CDR1 MNHNS and CDR2 SASEGT. This CDR3 is 14 amino acids long. The CDR3 spells CASKSGGGGYGYTF.

The rearrangement uses TRBV19 and TRBJ2-4. The CDR3 spans 15 residues. CDR1 and CDR2 from the germline V gene are LNHDA and SQIVND (reference sequence). The CDR3 loop reads CASSLERASKNIQYF. Full variable domain (remainder filled in from reference TRBV19 and TRBJ2-4): DGGITQSPKYLFRKEGQNVTLSCEQNLNHDAMYWYRQDPGQGLRLIYYSQIVNDFQKGDIAEGYSVSREKKESFPLTVTSAQKNPTAFYLCASSLERASKNIQYFGAGTRLSVL.

The chain links TRBV12-3 or TRBV12-4 to TRBJ2-2. The CDR3 spans 11 residues. CDR3 region: CASTSFGELFF.

The chain combines TRBV18 with TRBJ2-7; without DNA, the TCRdb call of TRBD1 cannot be checked. This CDR3 has 14 residues. From germline, CDR1 is KGHSH and CDR2 LQKENI. The CDR3 reads CASSPRDRDAEQYF. The full variable domain, its missing parts supplied by reference TRBV18 and TRBJ2-7, is NAGVMQNPRHLVRRRGQEARLRCSPMKGHSHVYWYRQLPEEGLKFMVYLQKENIIDESGMPKERFSAEFPKEGPSILRIQQVVRGDSAAYFCASSPRDRDAEQYFGPGTRLTVT.

The chain is built from TRBV9 and TRBJ1-1. Germline V gene lookup returns CDR1 SGDLS and CDR2 YYNGEE. The CDR3 has 14 amino acids. Here the CDR3 reads CASSESPVNTEAFF.

The rearrangement links TRBV18 to TRBJ2-1. The germline gives CDR1 KGHSH, CDR2 LQKENI. The CDR3 consists of 16 residues. The CDR3: CASSPAAGTSYNEQFF.

The chain couples TRBV7-2 to TRBJ2-1; without DNA, the TCRdb call of TRBD1 cannot be checked. The length of the CDR3 is 15 residues. The V gene's germline CDR1 is SGHTA and CDR2 FQGNSA. CDR3 sequence reads: CASRWGQSNYNEQFF.

The rearrangement joins TRBV18 to TRBJ2-7; TCRdb proposes TRBD1, but this gene call is untestable without DNA. CDR3 size: 12 residues. Germline lookup yields CDR1 KGHSH and CDR2 LQKENI. The CDR3: CASSPPQGWQYF.